One and the same sample provided the 25 T cell receptor beta chains below, sequenced in a study of T cell responses to AZD1222 COVID-19 vaccine. Here immunoSEQ multiplex PCR was the method, and the copy in TCRdb shows in-frame clones only, minus some. The table lists some 150,000 clones, 87% of them singletons. The sample was peripheral blood, taken 28 days after the second AZD1222 dose. All receptors derive from an adult who received the AZD1222 COVID-19 vaccine.

The chain is built from TRBV20-1 and TRBJ2-3; maybe TRBD1 (5 bases). Trimming took 3 bases from V and 6 from J, leaving 13 bases between them. The CDR3 totals 13 residues. Germline V lookup: CDR1 DFQATT, CDR2 SNEGSKA (reference sequence). The CDR3: CSASVGASDTQYF. The CDR3 DNA reads TGCAGTGCTAGTGTAGGGGCCAGTGATACGCAGTATTTT.

This chain uses TRBV2 with TRBJ2-7; tentatively, D is TRBD1 (6 bases). Germline V gene sequence: CDR1 SNHLY, CDR2 FYNNEI. The CDR3 covers 13 residues. V was pared by 8 bases and J by 5 bases, with 16 bases between. CDR3 sequence: CASGQTTYNEQYF. The CDR3, as DNA: TGTGCCAGCGGACAGACCACCTATAACGAGCAGTACTTC.

The chain recombines TRBV24-1 with TRBJ2-2; the D gene could be TRBD1 or TRBD2 (6 bases each). From germline, CDR1 is KGHDR and CDR2 SFDVKD. The CDR3 totals 15 residues. V was trimmed by 4 bases and J by 2 bases, leaving 10 bases between them. The CDR3 spells CATSEGGRNTGELFF. The CDR3, as DNA: TGTGCCACCAGTGAGGGGGGCCGTAACACCGGGGAGCTGTTTTTT.

V usage is TRBV7-8 and J usage is TRBJ1-2; D not resolved. Germline CDR1 reads SGHVS; CDR2 reads FQNEAQ. The CDR3 contains 15 residues. Trimming removed 5 bases from V and 2 bases from J, with 15 bases in between. CDR3 loop: CASSGAGSPNYGYTF. As DNA, the CDR3 is TGTGCCAGCAGCGGTGCTGGGAGCCCGAACTATGGCTACACCTTC.

The rearrangement uses TRBV3-1 (or the pseudogene TRBV3-2) and TRBJ1-2; possible D gene TRBD1, 5 bases. Germline loops: CDR1 LGHDT, CDR2 YNNKEL (reference sequence). The CDR3 runs 16 residues. Trimming stripped 0 bases from V and 0 bases from J, with 11 bases between. The CDR3 DNA is TGTGCCAGCAGCCAAGAGGGGCCAGCAGCTAACTATGGCTACACCTTC. Translated: CASSQEGPAANYGYTF.

CDR3 sequence reads: CASSFWDRVRDSPLHF. DNA for the CDR3: TGTGCCAGCAGCTTCTGGGACAGGGTGCGGGATTCACCCCTCCACTTT. This chain connects TRBV5-4 to TRBJ1-6, with 9 bases fitting TRBD1. V shed 2 bases and J 8 bases; nucleotides not matched to a gene: 8. Germline V gene data show CDR1 as SGHNT and CDR2 as YYREEE (reference sequence). This CDR3 has 16 amino acids. The full variable domain, rest sourced from reference TRBV5-4 and TRBJ1-6, is ETGVTQSPTHLIKTRGQQVTLRCSSQSGHNTVSWYQQALGQGPQFIFQYYREEENGRGNFPPRFSGLQFPNYSSELNVNALELDDSALYLCASSFWDRVRDSPLHFGNGTRLTVT.

The chain employs TRBV5-4 and TRBJ2-7; D may be TRBD1 (6 bases). The CDR3 is 13 residues long. Germline V gene data show CDR1 as SGHNT and CDR2 as YYREEE (reference sequence). With 4 bases removed from V and 5 bases from J, the gap between germline ends came to 13 bases. This CDR3 reads CASSEGGSHEQYF. The CDR3 DNA follows: TGTGCCAGCAGCGAAGGGGGATCCCACGAGCAGTACTTC.

This clone was detected only once. The genes are TRBV13 and TRBJ1-6; perhaps TRBD1 as D (6 bases). Looked up from germline, CDR1 is PRHDT and CDR2 is FYEKMQ (reference sequence). V shed 2 bases and J shed 7 bases, with 12 bases lying between them. This CDR3 spans 15 amino acids. This CDR3 reads CASSLMARGNSPLHF. Here the CDR3 DNA reads TGTGCCAGCAGCTTAATGGCCAGGGGCAATTCACCCCTCCACTTT.

The J gene is TRBJ1-3, the V gene TRBV21-1; TRBD1, as called in the table, went unchecked against the DNA. TRBV21-1 is a known pseudogene. This CDR3 contains 18 residues. DNA for the CDR3: TGTGCCAGCAGCAAAGCTCCCAGGGGCAGGGGGAAAGGAAACACCATATATTTT. Protein sequence: CASSKAPRGRGKGNTIYF.

The chain recombines TRBV7-2 with TRBJ2-7; D call uncertain. CDR1 is SGHTA, CDR2 FQGNSA, per germline. Trimming shortened V by 1 base and J by 4 bases, and 14 bases separated the two germline ends. This CDR3 has 15 amino acids. In DNA form, the CDR3 reads TGTGCCAGCAGCTTAGGGTCTTCCCAGTTATACGAGCAGTACTTC. Translation: CASSLGSSQLYEQYF.

The V call is TRBV11-2, the J call TRBJ1-1, with a possible D match to TRBD1 (6 bases). In germline, CDR1 is SGHAT, CDR2 FQNNGV. CDR3 length equals 13 residues. Trimming shortened V by 2 bases and J by 11 bases, and 15 bases separated the two germline ends. Here the CDR3 DNA reads TGTGCCAGCAGCTTATCCGGACAGACTTCGGCTTTCTTT. Its translation is CASSLSGQTSAFF.

The J gene is TRBJ2-1, the V gene TRBV5-1, with D perhaps given as TRBD1 or TRBD2 (5 bases each). Germline V lookup: CDR1 SGHRS, CDR2 YFSETQ. The CDR3 has 12 amino acids. V lost 3 bases to trimming and J lost 4 bases, with 5 bases between them. Here the CDR3 reads CASSWGYNEQFF. The CDR3 DNA follows: TGCGCCAGCAGCTGGGGGTACAATGAGCAGTTCTTC.

This clone was recorded only once. This chain joins TRBV7-9 and TRBJ1-5; D gene ambiguous. Germline assignment: CDR1 SEHNR and CDR2 FQNEAQ (reference sequence). This CDR3 spans 14 amino acids. V was pared by 5 bases and J by 0 bases, with 8 bases between. CDR3 sequence: CASSRTNSNQPQHF. In DNA, the CDR3 is TGTGCCAGCAGCCGAACAAATAGCAATCAGCCCCAGCATTTT.

The table lists this clone with a count of one. J is TRBJ2-5 and V is TRBV7-2, with 7 nucleotides matching TRBD1. CDR3 length: 15 amino acids. The V segment lost 1 base and the J segment 4 bases; nucleotides outside the gene matches: 6. Germline CDR1 SGHTA, CDR2 FQGNSA. CDR3 amino acids: CASSLDRGLIETQYF. The CDR3 DNA reads as TGTGCCAGCAGCTTAGATAGGGGGCTTATAGAGACCCAGTACTTC.

In this sample, this clone turned up a few times. J is TRBJ2-3 and V is TRBV9, with 8 bases identical to TRBD2. The germline CDR1 and CDR2 sequences are SGDLS and YYNGEE. The CDR3 covers 16 residues. Trimming at V came to 0 bases and at J to 2 bases, leaving 5 bases not matched to a gene. The CDR3: CASSVAGGSSTDTQYF. CDR3 sequence (DNA): TGTGCCAGCAGCGTAGCGGGAGGGTCCTCCACAGATACGCAGTATTTT.

With respect to this clone: The same CDR3 also results from other DNA sequences found in this sample. This chain links TRBV30 with TRBJ1-5; D gene ambiguous. Per germline, CDR1 GTSNPN and CDR2 SVGIG (reference sequence). The V and J ends lost 3 bases and 0 bases respectively, with 6 bases between them. This CDR3 contains 13 residues. CDR3 amino acids: CAWSEDSNQPQHF. The CDR3 nucleotides read TGTGCCTGGAGCGAAGATAGCAATCAGCCCCAGCATTTT.

The rearrangement uses TRBV27 and TRBJ1-2; D is uncertain. This CDR3 comprises 14 residues. Trimming cost V 5 bases and J 4 bases, with 14 bases left between them. Looked up from germline, CDR1 is MNHEY and CDR2 is SMNVEV (reference sequence). The CDR3 coding sequence is TGTGCCAGCAGTCCTTATCTGGACGGCTATGGCTACACCTTC. This sequence encodes CASSPYLDGYGYTF.

This clone turned up a few times. The chain carries TRBV18 and TRBJ1-1, with TRBD1 identical over 7 bases. With 1 base clipped from V and 4 bases from J, the junction kept 6 bases outside the gene matches. The CDR3 is 15 amino acids. The V gene's germline CDR1 is KGHSH and CDR2 LQKENI. Here the CDR3 DNA reads TGTGCCAGCTCACCACAGGGGGCAGGTGGCACTGAAGCTTTCTTT. This codes for CASSPQGAGGTEAFF.

The rearrangement uses TRBV28 and TRBJ1-2, with 10 bases matching TRBD1. This CDR3 has 13 amino acids. The ends lost 3 bases at V and 14 bases at J; junction bases unmatched: 9. The germline V gene encodes CDR1 MDHEN and CDR2 SYDVKM. The CDR3 spells CASSFWDRGTETF. DNA of the CDR3: TGTGCCAGCAGTTTCTGGGACAGGGGTACAGAAACCTTC.

This chain links TRBV13 with TRBJ2-6, with TRBD2 as a possible D gene (5 bases). The CDR3 is made up of 18 amino acids. V was clipped by 5 bases and J by 2 bases, with 19 bases between them. CDR1 and CDR2 (germline): PRHDT, FYEKMQ (reference sequence). Here the CDR3 DNA reads TGTGCCAGCAGCCGGAGAGGGCGGGCGGGCGCTGGGGCCAACGTCCTGACTTTC. Amino acids: CASSRRGRAGAGANVLTF.

The chain is built from TRBV3-1 (or the pseudogene TRBV3-2) and TRBJ1-1; the D is unclear. V lost 9 bases and J 0 bases, leaving 8 bases between the germline ends. Germline lookup yields CDR1 LGHDT and CDR2 YNNKEL (reference sequence). CDR3 length: 12 residues. DNA of the CDR3: TGTGCCAGGATAAGCCTGAACACTGAAGCTTTCTTT. Its protein is CARISLNTEAFF.

This chain connects TRBV28 to TRBJ2-7; 7 bases map to TRBD1. The CDR3 covers 14 residues. Trimming at V came to 5 bases and at J to 2 bases, leaving 6 bases not matched to a gene. Looked up from germline, CDR1 is MDHEN and CDR2 is SYDVKM. The CDR3 DNA reads as TGTGCCAGCAGTCCAAGGGACAGAACCTACGAGCAGTACTTC. It translates to CASSPRDRTYEQYF.

The chain is built from TRBV5-6 and TRBJ2-3; 15 nucleotides agree with TRBD2. J gave up 5 bases and V 4 bases, and 8 bases lay outside the gene matches. This CDR3 has 17 residues. Per the germline V gene, CDR1 is SGHDT and CDR2 is YYEEEE. The CDR3 loop reads CASSLRTSGRARDTQYF. The CDR3 DNA follows: TGTGCCAGCAGCCTCCGGACTAGCGGGAGGGCCAGAGATACGCAGTATTTT.

The V gene is TRBV6-6, the J gene TRBJ1-5; 11 bases map to TRBD1. The germline V gene has CDR1 MNHNY and CDR2 SVGAGI (reference sequence). J gave up 7 bases and V 5 bases, and 10 bases lay outside the gene matches. CDR3 length: 16 residues. The CDR3: CASSQQGQGAYQPQHF. CDR3 nucleotides: TGTGCCAGCAGTCAACAAGGACAGGGGGCTTACCAGCCCCAGCATTTT.

This sequence joins TRBV7-3 and TRBJ2-2, with 11 bases matching TRBD2. This CDR3 comprises 15 residues. Per the germline V gene, CDR1 is SGHTA and CDR2 is FQGTGA. V shed 5 bases, J shed 4 bases, and the junction held 3 bases outside the gene matches. CDR3 bases: TGTGCCAGCAGCCCCGGACTAGCGGGCACCGGGGAGCTGTTTTTT. Translating gives CASSPGLAGTGELFF.